The clone carrying this T cell receptor beta chain was observed a handful of times. Its matching antigen is unknown. The data stem from a study of CD8+ T cells in alopecia areata. Study conclusions and caveats: A large proportion of expanded lesional clones were detected persisting in scalp and blood during tofacitinib.

V dropped 0 bases and J dropped 4 bases, with 9 bases sitting between them. The CDR3 has 14 amino acids. CDR1 and CDR2 from the germline V gene are LGHNA and YNFKEQ. Treatment: oral pan-JAK inhibitor, 5-10 mg twice daily. Isolation of CD4+ and CD8+ T cells from PBMCs was achieved by sorting. RNA was isolated and reverse transcribed to cDNA, the sequencing template. The assay was immunoSEQ multiplex PCR, and TCRdb's table has in-frame clones only and misses some. The data contain about 280,000 clones, over 45% of them singletons. The chain links TRBV4-2 to TRBJ1-2; D is unresolved. This receptor was taken from a human donor with alopecia areata. Source: CD4+ T cells sorted from blood, taken at week 24, from a patient treated with tofacitinib. CDR3 loop: CASSQDRNTYGYTF. CDR3 nucleotide sequence: TGTGCCAGCAGCCAAGATCGGAACACCTATGGCTACACCTTC.